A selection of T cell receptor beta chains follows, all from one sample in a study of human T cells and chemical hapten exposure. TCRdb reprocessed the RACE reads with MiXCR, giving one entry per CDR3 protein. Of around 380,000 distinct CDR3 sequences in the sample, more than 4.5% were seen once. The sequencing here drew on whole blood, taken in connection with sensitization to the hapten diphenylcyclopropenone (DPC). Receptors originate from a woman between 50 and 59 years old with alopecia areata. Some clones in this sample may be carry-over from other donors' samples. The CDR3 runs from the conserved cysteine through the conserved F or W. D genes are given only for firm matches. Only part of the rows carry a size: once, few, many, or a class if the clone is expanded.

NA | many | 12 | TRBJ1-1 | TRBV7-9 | CASSPSAPEAFF | TGTGCCAGCAGCCCTTCGGCCCCTGAAGCTTTCTTT
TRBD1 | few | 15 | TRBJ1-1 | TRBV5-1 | CASTAIQGRNTEAFF | TGCGCCAGCACCGCTATACAGGGGCGGAACACTGAAGCTTTCTTT
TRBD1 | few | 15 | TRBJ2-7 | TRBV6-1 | CASSQSQGASYEQYF | TGTGCCAGCAGTCAAAGCCAGGGGGCTTCCTACGAGCAGTACTTC
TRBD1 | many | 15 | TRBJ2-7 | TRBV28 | CASREQGVYSYEQYF | TGTGCCAGCAGGGAACAGGGGGTGTACTCCTACGAGCAGTACTTC
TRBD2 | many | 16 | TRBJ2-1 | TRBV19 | CASSSFLAGTLDEQFF | TGTGCCAGTAGTTCTTTCCTAGCGGGCACGCTAGACGAGCAGTTCTTC
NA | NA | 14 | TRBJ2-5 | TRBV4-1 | CASSPRGYQETQYF | TGCGCCAGCAGCCCTCGAGGATACCAAGAGACCCAGTACTTC
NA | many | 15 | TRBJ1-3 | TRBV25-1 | CASSEYGGPGNTIYF | TGTGCCAGCAGTGAATATGGAGGGCCTGGAAACACCATATATTTT
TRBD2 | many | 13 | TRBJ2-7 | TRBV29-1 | CSVLGTSDYEQYF | TGCAGCGTTTTAGGGACTAGCGACTACGAGCAGTACTTC
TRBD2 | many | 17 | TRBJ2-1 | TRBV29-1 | CSVELGTSGGRDNEQFF | TGCAGCGTTGAACTCGGGACTAGCGGGGGCCGGGACAATGAGCAGTTCTTC
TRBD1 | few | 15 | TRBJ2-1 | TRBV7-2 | CASKLTRGFGNEQFF | TGTGCCAGCAAGTTAACCAGGGGGTTTGGTAATGAGCAGTTCTTC
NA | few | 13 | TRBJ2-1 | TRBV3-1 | CASSQPWGAEQFF | TGTGCCAGCAGCCAACCCTGGGGAGCTGAGCAGTTCTTC
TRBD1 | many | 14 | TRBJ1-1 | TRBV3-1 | CASSQTQGGREAFF | TGTGCCAGCAGCCAAACGCAGGGGGGAAGAGAAGCTTTCTTT
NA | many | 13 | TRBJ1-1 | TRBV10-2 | CASSDRGVTEAFF | TGCGCCAGCAGTGATAGGGGTGTCACTGAAGCTTTCTTT
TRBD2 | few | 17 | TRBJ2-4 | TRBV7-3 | CAGEGGGGLGAKNIQYF | TGTGCCGGCGAAGGCGGGGGAGGCCTAGGGGCCAAAAACATTCAGTACTTC
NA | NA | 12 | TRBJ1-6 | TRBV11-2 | CASSILGSPLHF | TGTGCCAGCAGCATACTTGGTTCACCCCTCCACTTT
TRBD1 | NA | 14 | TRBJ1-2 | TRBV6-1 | CASRKTGGDYGYTF | TGTGCCAGCAGGAAGACAGGGGGTGACTATGGCTACACCTTC
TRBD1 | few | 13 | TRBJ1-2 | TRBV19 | CASWNRGGYGYTF | TGTGCCAGTTGGAACAGGGGTGGTTATGGCTACACCTTC
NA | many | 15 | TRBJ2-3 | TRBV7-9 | CASSLARGPTDTQYF | TGTGCCAGCAGCTTAGCGCGGGGACCCACAGATACGCAGTATTTT
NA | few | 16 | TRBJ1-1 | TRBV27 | CASSSHAGSGNTEAFF | TGTGCCAGCAGTTCCCATGCCGGGTCGGGGAACACTGAAGCTTTCTTT
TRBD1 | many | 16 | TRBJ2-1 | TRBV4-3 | CASSLGQGASYNEQFF | TGCGCCAGCAGCCTCGGACAGGGGGCATCCTACAATGAGCAGTTCTTC